This T cell receptor (beta chain) was obtained from a study of breast tumors, draining lymph nodes, adjacent tissues (dated by TCRdb to 2015 to 2016). In the study overall: TCR beta repertoires were compared across tumor, adjacent nontumor tissue and axillary lymph nodes obtained from breast cancer patients. The study aimed to assess the relationships and possible T-cell exchange between tumor, surrounding tissue and draining lymph node repertoires in human breast cancer. Paper-wide results and their limitations: In luminal-like breast cancer, tumor and nontumor tissue repertoires resembled each other significantly more than in basal-like breast cancer. A scenario in which most tumor T cells derive from the lymph node and then expand within tumor tissue was judged to be consistent with the data. Tumor T-cell repertoires showed less diversity than lymph node repertoires and more diversity than nontumor tissue repertoires, and tumor T-cell repertoires showed preferential V and J gene usage. Rather than being directly demonstrated, the conclusion that tumor T cells originate in lymph nodes was presented as consistent with a hypothesis.

The CDR3 numbers 13 residues from cysteine through phenylalanine. Only the CDR3 region is kept as DNA, spanning 39 bases read in frame from base 1. CDR1 and CDR2 were assigned from the germline V gene as SGHTA and FQGNSA. Unmatched junction bases come to 6, with V trimmed by 6 bases and J by 7 bases. The lymph node samples were taken from the axillary draining lymph nodes of breast cancer patients. The sample was run on an Illumina HiSeq 2000. TCR beta chain libraries were generated through multiplex PCR amplification. High-throughput sequencing was used to analyze the amplified TCR beta chain products. TCRdb took the public reads, trimmed them with fastp at Q25, ran MiXCR for clone calling and kept in-frame beta chains. Each record represents a unique CDR3 protein, reported with the most common genes and DNA among its rows. In all, the sample holds approximately 250,000 distinct CDR3 sequences, and less than 40% of those were seen once. The ten most abundant clones make up 3.6% of the sample.

In the case of this clonotype: It lacks a known antigen. Base qualities were left out, and no much larger clone turns up one base away.

This TCR derives from a female donor with breast cancer. Some clones in this sample may be carry-over from other donors' samples. The chain was built from TRBV7-2 and TRBJ1-5, and 7 junctional nucleotides match TRBD1. Input material: axillary lymph node tissue. The sequence in DNA is TGTGCCAGCAGTACAGGGGCCAGACAGCCCCAGCATTTT. Protein translation: CASSTGARQPQHF.